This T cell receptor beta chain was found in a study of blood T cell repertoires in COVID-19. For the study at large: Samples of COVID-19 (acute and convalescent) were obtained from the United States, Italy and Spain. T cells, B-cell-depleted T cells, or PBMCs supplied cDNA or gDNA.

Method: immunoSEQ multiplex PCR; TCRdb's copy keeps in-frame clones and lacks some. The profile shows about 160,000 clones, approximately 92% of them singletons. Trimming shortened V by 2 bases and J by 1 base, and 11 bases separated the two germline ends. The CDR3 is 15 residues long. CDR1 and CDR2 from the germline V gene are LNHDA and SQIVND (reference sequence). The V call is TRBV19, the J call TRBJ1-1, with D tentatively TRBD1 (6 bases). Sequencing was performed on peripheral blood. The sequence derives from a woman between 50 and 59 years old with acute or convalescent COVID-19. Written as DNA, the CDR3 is TGTGCCAGTAGTATAAGAGAGACAGGGAACACTGAAGCTTTCTTT. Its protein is CASSIRETGNTEAFF.